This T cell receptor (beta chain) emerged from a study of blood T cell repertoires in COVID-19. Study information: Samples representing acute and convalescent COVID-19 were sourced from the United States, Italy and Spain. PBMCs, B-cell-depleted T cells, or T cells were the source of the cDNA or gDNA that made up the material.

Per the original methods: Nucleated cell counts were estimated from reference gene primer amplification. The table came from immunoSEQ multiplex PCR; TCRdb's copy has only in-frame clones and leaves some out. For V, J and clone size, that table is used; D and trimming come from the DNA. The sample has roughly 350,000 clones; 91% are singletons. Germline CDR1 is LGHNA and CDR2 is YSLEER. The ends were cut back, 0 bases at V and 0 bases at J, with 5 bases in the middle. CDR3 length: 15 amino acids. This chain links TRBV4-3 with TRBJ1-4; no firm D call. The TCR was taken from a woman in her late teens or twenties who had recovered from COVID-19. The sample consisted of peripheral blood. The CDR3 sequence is CASSQESPTNEKLFF. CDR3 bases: TGCGCCAGCAGCCAAGAATCTCCAACTAATGAAAAACTGTTTTTT.